This TCR beta chain emerged from a study of T cell repertoires in cytomegalovirus infection. As for the study in general: It was recently identified HLA-C-restricted and well-studied HLA-B-restricted CMV epitopes that the study used. Study-wide points: In two of eight donors, the top clonotype was HLA-C-restricted CMV-specific.

Germline V gives CDR1 SQVTM, CDR2 ANQGSEA. Trimming shortened V by 3 bases and J by 0 bases, and 9 bases separated the two germline ends. The CDR3 consists of 13 residues. MiXCR, run by TCRdb on the reads, gives a single entry per CDR3 protein. Of roughly 90,000 distinct CDR3 sequences in the sample, 20% to 30% were seen once. Turning to this clonotype: Its target is not known.

The source of this sequence is a human donor in good health (CMV status not recorded). Some clones in this sample may be carry-over from other donors' samples. Sequences were derived from CD8+ T cells from cultured PBMCs, sampled from culture after CMV antigen stimulation. The rearrangement joins TRBV29-1 to TRBJ2-7; the D gene is possibly TRBD2 (6 bases). The chain's CDR3 is CSVEGGGSYEQYF. The CDR3 nucleotides read TGCAGCGTTGAGGGAGGTGGCTCCTACGAGCAGTACTTC.